The T cell receptor (beta chain) under discussion was sequenced for a study of CD8+CD57+ T cells in acquired aplastic anemia. The V gene lost 1 base and the J gene lost 1 base, with 13 bases spanning the gap. The CDR3 consists of 16 residues. Germline values: CDR1 SGHNT, CDR2 YYREEE (reference sequence). By flow cytometry, patients selected for sequencing had shown an expansion of CD8+CD57+ cells. With no exception, the patients had severe acquired aplastic anemia. Receipt of therapy had not occurred in any patient by the time of blood sampling. Both TCR beta VDJ combination and CDR3 sequence profiling were carried out. Genomic DNA was the template for this profiling. TCRdb analysed the reads with MiXCR anew, one entry per CDR3 protein. The sample records roughly 170,000 distinct CDR3 sequences, 45% to 60% being singletons. Findings and limits, study-wide: No significant patient-versus-control difference appeared in CD8+ Simpson's diversity. Shared by patients and controls, just under 30 CD8+ CDR3s were abundant in patients.

About this clonotype itself: The antigen is not known. Being one base from a much bigger clone, this may be a read error.

Specimen: sorted CD4+, CD8+, or CD8+CD57+ T cells (not recorded which) from PBMCs. The J gene is TRBJ2-3, the V gene TRBV5-4; TRBD2 is a possible D gene (6 bases). The clonotype was recovered from a human donor with aplastic anemia. The CDR3 DNA sequence: TGTGCCAGCAGCTTGCCCACAGCGGGTGGCACAGATACGCAGTATTTT. Encoded protein: CASSLPTAGGTDTQYF.